Listed here are 31 T cell receptor beta chains from one sample, sequenced in a study of monozygotic twins with inflammatory bowel disease. TCRdb re-called the 5' RACE reads; every CDR3 protein appears as one record, without DNA. The table lists approximately 390,000 distinct CDR3 sequences. Sequencing was done on a sample of blood. The source of these receptors is a human donor with ulcerative colitis or Crohn's disease, or a healthy co-twin of an affected twin (not recorded which).

The rearrangement uses TRBV5-4 and TRBJ2-5; as DNA is missing, the TRBD2 call by TCRdb cannot be tested. Germline values: CDR1 SGHNT, CDR2 YYREEE (reference sequence). This CDR3 contains 14 residues. The CDR3 spells CASSFTSGRETQYF.

The CDR3 sequence is CASSQPGRTENYGYTF. The chain combines TRBV3-1 with TRBJ1-2; checking the TCRdb D call of TRBD1 is not possible without DNA. This CDR3 has 16 residues. Germline V CDR1 and CDR2: LGHDT, YNNKEL (reference sequence).

This chain joins TRBV5-1 and TRBJ1-2; TCRdb selects TRBD1, and the lack of DNA leaves this call unchecked. CDR3 length: 17 amino acids. The germline CDR1 and CDR2 sequences are SGHRS and YFSETQ. CDR3 sequence: CASSLTGTGKAPYGYTF.

The chain has TRBV18 and TRBJ2-5. The CDR3 spans 17 residues. Per the germline V gene, CDR1 is KGHSH and CDR2 is LQKENI. Here the CDR3 reads CASSPTRNSYTQETQYF. Full variable domain (rest looked up from reference TRBV18 and TRBJ2-5): NAGVMQNPRHLVRRRGQEARLRCSPMKGHSHVYWYRQLPEEGLKFMVYLQKENIIDESGMPKERFSAEFPKEGPSILRIQQVVRGDSAAYFCASSPTRNSYTQETQYFGPGTRLLVL.

V is TRBV7-2 and J is TRBJ2-3. This CDR3 is 15 amino acids long. Germline V gene lookup returns CDR1 SGHTA and CDR2 FQGNSA. CDR3: CASSLVSSRTDTQYF.

This chain uses TRBV20-1 with TRBJ1-4. The CDR3 consists of 14 residues. CDR1 and CDR2 (germline): DFQATT, SNEGSKA (reference sequence). The CDR3 spells CSALAGRVREKLFF.

The rearrangement links TRBV7-4 to TRBJ2-7; checking the TCRdb D call of TRBD2 is not possible without DNA. In germline, CDR1 is SGHVT, CDR2 SQSDAQ. The CDR3 totals 16 residues. The CDR3 region is CASFSTSGGHSYEQYF.

The genes are TRBV2 and TRBJ1-2. The CDR3 is 15 residues long. CDR1 is SNHLY, CDR2 FYNNEI, per germline. This chain's CDR3 is CASSERVRANYGYTF.

The J gene is TRBJ1-4, the V gene TRBV20-1; the TRBD1 assignment by TCRdb is unverifiable without DNA. CDR3 length: 12 amino acids. Germline V lookup: CDR1 DFQATT, CDR2 SNEGSKA (reference sequence). The CDR3 is CSARGPGEKLFF.

The genes are TRBV28 and TRBJ2-4; TCRdb outputs TRBD1, but without DNA this stays unchecked. Per the germline V gene, CDR1 is MDHEN and CDR2 is SYDVKM. This CDR3 is 15 amino acids long. Here the CDR3 reads CASSSLGQGEGIQYF. Using reference TRBV28 and TRBJ2-4 for the parts outside the CDR3, the full variable domain is DVKVTQSSRYLVKRTGEKVFLECVQDMDHENMFWYRQDPGLGLRLIYFSYDVKMKEKGDIPEGYSVSREKKERFSLILESASTNQTSMYLCASSSLGQGEGIQYFGAGTRLSVL.

This chain links TRBV3-1 with TRBJ1-1; TCRdb proposes TRBD1, but this gene call is untestable without DNA. This CDR3 region has 17 residues. Germline CDR1 LGHDT, CDR2 YNNKEL (reference sequence). This CDR3 reads CASSHPGDRGQNTEAFF.

J is TRBJ1-1 and V is TRBV2. Germline CDR1 reads SNHLY; CDR2 reads FYNNEI. This CDR3 spans 16 amino acids. The CDR3 spells CASSEGDGVFRGFNFF.

This chain links TRBV5-1 with TRBJ2-1; TCRdb gives TRBD1 as the D gene, but with no DNA this cannot be confirmed. CDR3 size: 16 residues. The germline V gene encodes CDR1 SGHRS and CDR2 YFSETQ. CDR3 loop: CASSLVGGIAYNEQFF.

The V and J genes are TRBV27 and TRBJ2-7; there is no DNA to check the TCRdb D call of TRBD1. Per the germline V gene, CDR1 is MNHEY and CDR2 is SMNVEV (reference sequence). CDR3 size: 13 residues. The CDR3: CASMNRAPYEQYF.

This chain joins TRBV5-1 and TRBJ2-1. This CDR3 has 15 amino acids. Germline CDR1 SGHRS, CDR2 YFSETQ. The CDR3 loop reads CASSLGATTYNEQFF.

This chain joins TRBV28 and TRBJ1-5; with no DNA, the TCRdb D assignment of TRBD1 cannot be verified. The CDR3 consists of 15 residues. Germline V lookup: CDR1 MDHEN, CDR2 SYDVKM. This chain's CDR3 is CASSTIGQGFQPQHF.

The V and J genes are TRBV12-3 or TRBV12-4 and TRBJ2-2. The CDR3 extends over 14 amino acids. This chain's CDR3 is CASSLSANTGELFF.

The chain joins TRBV20-1 to TRBJ2-1; TCRdb lists TRBD1, though no DNA is available to test this call. The germline V gene has CDR1 DFQATT and CDR2 SNEGSKA (reference sequence). This CDR3 has 14 amino acids. Here the CDR3 reads CSAIYAASGYEQFF.

The V and J genes are TRBV20-1 and TRBJ2-2; without DNA, the TCRdb call of TRBD1 cannot be checked. Germline V CDR1 and CDR2: DFQATT, SNEGSKA (reference sequence). This CDR3 comprises 13 residues. The CDR3 sequence: CSASRPGTGELFF.

The CDR3 sequence is CASSSQSSGRDRGGANVLTF. The chain joins TRBV12-3 or TRBV12-4 to TRBJ2-6; TCRdb's D call of TRBD1 is untestable without DNA. The CDR3 is 20 residues long.

V is TRBV18 and J is TRBJ2-3; TCRdb returns TRBD1, unconfirmable since there is no DNA. Germline V gene sequence: CDR1 KGHSH, CDR2 LQKENI. There are 17 residues in the CDR3. The CDR3 protein is CASSPLRRGPSTDTQYF.

The chain couples TRBV5-1 to TRBJ2-5. The germline V gene encodes CDR1 SGHRS and CDR2 YFSETQ. The CDR3 runs to 13 residues. The CDR3 is CASSPRRQETQYF.

The chain employs TRBV24-1 and TRBJ1-2. Germline CDR1 and CDR2: KGHDR and SFDVKD. This CDR3 is 11 amino acids long. This CDR3 reads CATSEGYGYTF.

The V gene is TRBV29-1, the J gene TRBJ1-2; TCRdb returns TRBD1, unconfirmable since there is no DNA. Germline-derived CDR1 and CDR2 are SQVTM and ANQGSEA. This CDR3 spans 12 amino acids. CDR3 residues: CSVGQGNRGYTF.

V usage is TRBV4-2 and J usage is TRBJ2-5; TCRdb designates TRBD1, a call that cannot be tested without DNA. The CDR3 covers 16 residues. The germline CDR1 and CDR2 sequences are LGHNA and YNFKEQ. The chain's CDR3 is CASSQDTGGASETQYF.

V usage is TRBV4-1 and J usage is TRBJ2-5; without DNA, the TCRdb call of TRBD1 cannot be checked. Germline V gene sequence: CDR1 MGHRA, CDR2 YSYEKL. This CDR3 contains 16 residues. The chain's CDR3 is CASSQLGARVRETQYF.

The rearrangement joins TRBV20-1 to TRBJ1-5; the D call of TRBD1 rests on TCRdb alone, since no DNA is present to check it. The CDR3 totals 17 residues. The germline gives CDR1 DFQATT, CDR2 SNEGSKA (reference sequence). This CDR3 is CSARSLAGQGAVQPQHF.

The CDR3 reads CASSPVVGTGWTGELFF. The V and J genes are TRBV5-4 and TRBJ2-2; TCRdb's D call, TRBD1, is unchecked because there is no DNA. The CDR3 extends over 17 amino acids. Germline-derived CDR1 and CDR2 are SGHNT and YYREEE (reference sequence).

The V gene is TRBV5-1, the J gene TRBJ2-2; TCRdb's D call of TRBD2 is untestable without DNA. CDR3 size: 17 residues. The germline V gene encodes CDR1 SGHRS and CDR2 YFSETQ. The CDR3 loop is CASSFEGRLENTGELFF.

The chain is built from TRBV29-1 and TRBJ1-1. CDR3 length equals 18 residues. Germline-derived CDR1 and CDR2 are SQVTM and ANQGSEA. The CDR3 sequence is CSVQRLQTWGREGTEAFF.

This sequence joins TRBV11-1 and TRBJ2-1; without DNA, the TCRdb call of TRBD2 cannot be checked. Germline V gene data show CDR1 as SGHAT and CDR2 as FQDESV (reference sequence). The CDR3 has 16 residues. The CDR3 is CASNLGRTSGSNEQFF.